This entry concerns a single T cell receptor beta chain. The PCR used 60 Vbeta and 13 Jbeta primers. Data came from immunoSEQ multiplex PCR; TCRdb stores just in-frame clones and leaves some out. Across under 65,000 clones, the top ten clones capture 12% of the sample. The germline CDR1 and CDR2 sequences are KGHSH and LQKENI. The CDR3 covers 19 residues. The V end lost 4 bases, the J end lost 4 bases, and 26 bases lay between the germline ends. The data belong to a study of cytomegalovirus exposure and HLA in healthy donors. The chain couples TRBV18 to TRBJ1-3; a weak D match, TRBD1 (6 bases). The sample consisted of PBMCs. This sequence was found in a woman in her 30s in good health and CMV-seropositive. This CDR3 reads CASSLRLIGQLEIGNTIYF. DNA of the CDR3: TGTGCCAGCTCACTTCGATTAATTGGACAGCTGGAAATAGGAAACACCATATATTTT.